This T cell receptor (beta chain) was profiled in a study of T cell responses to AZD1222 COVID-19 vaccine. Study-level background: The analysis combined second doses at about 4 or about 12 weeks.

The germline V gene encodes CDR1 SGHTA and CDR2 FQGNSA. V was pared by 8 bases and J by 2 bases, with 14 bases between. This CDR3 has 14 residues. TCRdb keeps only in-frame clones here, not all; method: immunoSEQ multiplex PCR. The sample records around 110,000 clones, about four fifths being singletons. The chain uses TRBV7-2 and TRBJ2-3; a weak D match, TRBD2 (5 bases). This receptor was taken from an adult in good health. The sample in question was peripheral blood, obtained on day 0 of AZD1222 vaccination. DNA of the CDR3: TGTGCCAGCCGTCCCGGGGTCAACACAGATACGCAGTATTTT. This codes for CASRPGVNTDTQYF.